A single sample is the source of the 21 T cell receptor beta chains below, sequenced in a study of T cell repertoires in cytomegalovirus infection. TCRdb redid the calling of the reads with MiXCR, one entry per CDR3 protein. This sample has around 330,000 distinct CDR3 sequences, with 17% found just once. Sequencing was performed on PBMCs. These TCRs come from a human donor in good health (CMV status not recorded). Some clones in this sample may be carry-over from other donors' samples.

This clonotype was seen a handful of times. This chain joins TRBV7-2 and TRBJ2-3; no clear D. The V gene lost 5 bases and the J gene lost 0 bases, with 9 bases spanning the gap. This CDR3 has 14 residues. CDR1 is SGHTA and CDR2 is FQGNSA in the germline V gene. CDR3 residues: CASSQPTSTDTQYF. Written as DNA, the CDR3 is TGTGCCAGCAGCCAACCGACTAGCACAGATACGCAGTATTTT.

This clonotype came up many times. The chain links TRBV28 to TRBJ1-4; a weak D match, TRBD1 (6 bases). CDR1 MDHEN and CDR2 SYDVKM come from the germline V gene. This CDR3 is 13 amino acids long. Trimming took 6 bases from V and 8 from J, leaving 13 bases between them. The CDR3 DNA reads TGTGCCAGCAGCCGAGGGACACGCGAAAAACTGTTTTTT. This encodes CASSRGTREKLFF.

The rearrangement links TRBV10-3 to TRBJ1-5; TRBD1 matches 7 bases. This CDR3 has 13 residues. Germline loops: CDR1 ENHRY, CDR2 SYGVKD. The J segment lost 3 bases and the V segment lost 11 bases, leaving 7 bases of the junction unmatched. The CDR3: CAVQGQLNQPQHF. The CDR3 DNA is TGTGCCGTCCAGGGACAGCTCAATCAGCCCCAGCATTTT.

This clonotype has more than one count but fewer than ten. J is TRBJ2-3 and V is TRBV27, with D possibly TRBD1 on 8 matching bases. Per the germline V gene, CDR1 is MNHEY and CDR2 is SMNVEV (reference sequence). The CDR3 consists of 14 residues. The V and J ends lost 2 bases and 6 bases respectively, with 12 bases between them. CDR3 residues: CASSLDRGGDTQYF. The CDR3 DNA follows: TGTGCCAGCAGTTTAGACAGGGGAGGGGATACGCAGTATTTT.

This clonotype was seen ten or more times. This chain links TRBV7-2 with TRBJ2-1, with 9 bases lining up with TRBD1. V shed 5 bases and J 4 bases; nucleotides not matched to a gene: 12. The CDR3 is 17 residues long. The germline gives CDR1 SGHTA, CDR2 FQGNSA. The CDR3 protein is CASSIRSGTGTYNEQFF. CDR3 bases: TGTGCCAGCAGCATACGATCCGGGACAGGGACGTACAATGAGCAGTTCTTC.

In this sample, this clonotype turned up many times. The chain is built from TRBV7-2 and TRBJ2-5; perhaps TRBD1 as D (6 bases). CDR3 length equals 13 residues. Per the germline V gene, CDR1 is SGHTA and CDR2 is FQGNSA. V lost 8 bases to trimming and J lost 5 bases, with 15 bases between them. The CDR3: CASRQQGSETQYF. CDR3 DNA: TGTGCCAGCCGCCAACAGGGCTCGGAGACCCAGTACTTC.

This clonotype was seen at least ten times. The chain employs TRBV10-3 and TRBJ2-5; 16 nucleotides align to TRBD2. From germline, CDR1 is ENHRY and CDR2 SYGVKD. The CDR3 has 16 amino acids. V gave up 3 bases and J gave up 3 bases; unmatched junction bases: 1. CDR3 nucleotide sequence: TGTGCCATCAGTGACGGGACTAGCGGGGGGGAAGAGACCCAGTACTTC. It encodes CAISDGTSGGEETQYF.

The V call is TRBV7-2, the J call TRBJ1-4, with 8 positions matching TRBD1. Unmatched junction bases numbered 7, after V lost 3 bases and J lost 7 bases. Per the germline V gene, CDR1 is SGHTA and CDR2 is FQGNSA. The CDR3 runs 15 residues. The CDR3 nucleotides read TGTGCCAGCAGCTTTACGGACAGGGCCGGTGAAAAACTGTTTTTT. Its translation is CASSFTDRAGEKLFF.

This CDR3 is CATSILADPYNEQFF. Written as DNA, the CDR3 is TGTGCCACCAGTATTCTAGCGGATCCTTACAATGAGCAGTTCTTC. The chain combines TRBV24-1 with TRBJ2-1, with 7 bases lining up with TRBD2. V dropped 6 bases and J dropped 4; count of bases not matched to a gene: 8. In germline, CDR1 is KGHDR, CDR2 SFDVKD. The CDR3 is 15 residues long.

The rearrangement uses TRBV29-1 and TRBJ2-3; 12 bases are a match to TRBD2. Per the germline V gene, CDR1 is SQVTM and CDR2 is ANQGSEA. J lost 0 bases, V lost 4 bases, and 5 bases had no gene match. The CDR3 totals 16 residues. The CDR3 loop is CSVGETSGGSTDTQYF. The CDR3 DNA is TGCAGCGTTGGGGAGACTAGCGGGGGTAGCACAGATACGCAGTATTTT.

This clonotype appeared many times. V and J are TRBV11-3 and TRBJ2-7; D may be TRBD2 (5 bases). V was pared by 2 bases and J by 4 bases, with 12 bases between. This CDR3 is built from 14 residues. Germline-derived CDR1 and CDR2 are SGHNT and YENEEA. CDR3 protein: CASSLRGNSYEQYF. The CDR3 DNA follows: TGTGCCAGCAGCTTACGGGGAAATTCTTACGAGCAGTACTTC.

The J gene is TRBJ1-1, the V gene TRBV12-3 or TRBV12-4, with no clear D. V lost 8 bases to trimming and J lost 0 bases, with 13 bases between them. This CDR3 region has 14 residues. This CDR3 reads CASGSRHMNTEAFF. The CDR3 DNA reads as TGTGCCAGCGGGTCCCGCCATATGAACACTGAAGCTTTCTTT.

The V gene is TRBV28, the J gene TRBJ2-1, with D hard to call. V was cut by 1 base and J by 12 bases, with 7 bases left in between. Per germline, CDR1 MDHEN and CDR2 SYDVKM. CDR3 length equals 11 residues. CDR3 coding DNA: TGTGCCAGCAGTTTATCACTTTGGCAGTTCTTC. It specifies CASSLSLWQFF.

This clonotype was detected a few times. The chain combines TRBV28 with TRBJ2-5; TRBD1 or TRBD2 may be the D gene (6 bases each). The V end lost 5 bases, the J end lost 9 bases, and 13 bases lay between the germline ends. Germline loops: CDR1 MDHEN, CDR2 SYDVKM. The CDR3 extends over 12 amino acids. CDR3 nucleotide sequence: TGTGCCAGCAGTACCCCGGGGGCGGCCCAGTACTTC. This gives the protein CASSTPGAAQYF.

The chain employs TRBV5-1 and TRBJ2-2; 7 nucleotides match TRBD2. Unmatched junction bases numbered 2, after V lost 3 bases and J lost 0 bases. This CDR3 region has 15 residues. Germline CDR1 is SGHRS and CDR2 is YFSETQ. CDR3 amino acids: CASSSSGPNTGELFF. The CDR3 DNA reads as TGCGCCAGCAGCTCTAGCGGTCCGAACACCGGGGAGCTGTTTTTT.

This chain connects TRBV10-3 to TRBJ1-4; 9 bases fit TRBD1. The CDR3 contains 13 residues. Germline values: CDR1 ENHRY, CDR2 SYGVKD. V shed 11 bases and J 6 bases; nucleotides not matched to a gene: 7. CDR3 sequence reads: CAAQQGADEKLFF. The CDR3 DNA is TGTGCCGCCCAACAGGGGGCTGATGAAAAACTGTTTTTT.

The chain links TRBV7-9 to TRBJ1-2; TRBD1 agrees at 7 bases. This CDR3 is 17 amino acids long. J was trimmed by 4 bases and V by 5 bases; bases with no gene match: 16. CDR1 is SEHNR, CDR2 FQNEAQ, per germline (reference sequence). CDR3: CASSTEIRDSDLYGYTF. In DNA form, the CDR3 reads TGTGCCAGCAGCACAGAAATAAGGGACAGCGACCTCTATGGCTACACCTTC. Full variable domain (remainder filled in from reference TRBV7-9 and TRBJ1-2): DTGVSQNPRHKITKRGQNVTFRCDPISEHNRLYWYRQTLGQGPEFLTYFQNEAQLEKSRLLSDRFSAERPKGSFSTLEIQRTEQGDSAMYLCASSTEIRDSDLYGYTFGSGTRLTVV.

This clonotype has ten or more counts. V gene TRBV7-2 combines with J gene TRBJ2-2; tentative D call: TRBD1 (6 bases). The V gene's germline CDR1 is SGHTA and CDR2 FQGNSA. Trimming removed 5 bases at V and 5 bases at J, with 12 bases between. The CDR3 runs to 14 residues. This CDR3 reads CASSPLTGTGELFF. The CDR3 DNA follows: TGTGCCAGCAGCCCTTTAACAGGGACCGGGGAGCTGTTTTTT. Drawing the rest from reference TRBV7-2 and TRBJ2-2, the complete variable domain is GAGVSQSPSNKVTEKGKDVELRCDPISGHTALYWYRQSLGQGLEFLIYFQGNSAPDKSGLPSDRFSAERTGGSVSTLTIQRTQQEDSAVYLCASSPLTGTGELFFGEGSRLTVL.

This clonotype occurred many times. The chain links TRBV10-3 to TRBJ2-7; the D is unclear. The CDR3 contains 14 residues. V was trimmed by 5 bases and J by 0 bases, leaving 11 bases between them. In germline, CDR1 is ENHRY, CDR2 SYGVKD. The CDR3 here is CAISLQKSSYEQYF. CDR3 bases: TGTGCCATCAGTCTTCAGAAGAGCTCCTACGAGCAGTACTTC.

The chain employs TRBV28 and TRBJ1-4; unclear D gene. The CDR3 totals 14 residues. Germline assignment: CDR1 MDHEN and CDR2 SYDVKM. With 4 bases removed from V and 8 bases from J, the gap between germline ends came to 14 bases. For the CDR3, the DNA is TGTGCCAGCAGTTGGACCGGTTTATGGGAAAAACTGTTTTTT. Amino acid sequence: CASSWTGLWEKLFF.

This clonotype was counted between two and nine times. The limits of the CDR3 on the DNA are not certain, so only TCRdb's listed CDR3 is given. The chain is built from TRBV7-5 and TRBJ2-6; TRBD1, the table's D call, was not compared with the DNA. TRBV7-5 is a pseudogene locus. Counting both end residues, the CDR3 totals 18 amino acids. The CDR3 spells CISVPEARDRVRADVLTF.